These T cell receptor beta chains were read from a single sample in a study of OX40 agonist ivuxolimab in advanced cancers. Data came from immunoSEQ multiplex PCR; TCRdb stores just in-frame clones and leaves some out. The table includes about 81,000 clones, around 84% detected once. This specimen consisted of CD4+ or CD8+ T cells sorted from blood, obtained in a trial of the OX40 agonist ivuxolimab. Receptors originate from an adult with an advanced solid tumor such as melanoma, head and neck, liver or kidney cancer. Each CDR3 is given with its conserved first and last residue. The order of the fields is J gene, D gene, clone size, V gene, CDR3 DNA, CDR3 protein. The D gene is left open where the match is weak. A row's size may be missing; if present it is once, few, many or a size class.

>TRBJ2-3|NA|few|TRBV9
TGTGCCAGCAGCGTAGATGGGGGCAGGACAGATACGCAGTATTTT
CASSVDGGRTDTQYF
>TRBJ2-3|TRBD2|few|TRBV5-6
TGTGCCAGCAACCCCTCCTCGGCGGGAGGGCCAAGGGATACGCAGTATTTT
CASNPSSAGGPRDTQYF
>TRBJ1-1|NA|few|TRBV6-6
TGTGCCAGCAGTTACGCGGCAGATGAAGCTTTCTTT
CASSYAADEAFF
>TRBJ2-3|TRBD2|NA|TRBV7-9
TGTGCCAGCAGCTCCTCCCTCGCGGGAGAATTCACAGATACGCAGTATTTT
CASSSSLAGEFTDTQYF
>TRBJ2-3|TRBD2|NA|TRBV4-1
TGCGCCAGCAGCGCGAGCGGGGGGGCGGGGAATACGCAGTATTTT
CASSASGGAGNTQYF
>TRBJ2-7|NA|NA|TRBV6-5
TGTGCCACGGCAGGGACATTGAGCTCCTACGAGCAGTACTTC
CATAGTLSSYEQYF
>TRBJ2-5|TRBD1|NA|TRBV30
TGTGCCTACCAAACAGGGGCACAAGAGACCCAGTACTTC
CAYQTGAQETQYF
>TRBJ2-7|NA|NA|TRBV28
TGTGCCAGCAGTACCCCGGACGGAACCTACGAGCAGTACTTC
CASSTPDGTYEQYF
>TRBJ1-1|NA|NA|TRBV11-2
TGTGCCAGCAGCTTAGGCCTATCGGGGACTGAAGCTTTCTTT
CASSLGLSGTEAFF
>TRBJ2-2|NA|NA|TRBV18
TGTGCCAGCTCACCCTTGACAGATAACACCGGGGAGCTGTTTTTT
CASSPLTDNTGELFF
>TRBJ2-2|TRBD1|NA|TRBV5-1
TGCGCCAGCAGCCCAGGGACAGCTTACGGGGAGCTGTTTTTT
CASSPGTAYGELFF
>TRBJ1-4|TRBD1|NA|TRBV2
TGTGCCAGCAGTACTCAGGGGGCTCAGGCAAAACTGTTTTTT
CASSTQGAQAKLFF
>TRBJ1-6|NA|NA|TRBV28
TGTGCCAGCAGTTTATTACAGGGAAGCTCCTATAATTCACCCCTCCACTTT
CASSLLQGSSYNSPLHF
>TRBJ2-5|NA|NA|TRBV28
TGTGCCAGCAGTTTGTCCCCTCCAGAGACCCAGTACTTC
CASSLSPPETQYF
>TRBJ2-1|TRBD1|NA|TRBV5-1
TGCGCCAGCAGCTATATCCGGGACAGAGTCAACAATGAGCAGTTCTTC
CASSYIRDRVNNEQFF
>TRBJ2-3|NA|NA|TRBV15
TGTGCCACCAGCAGAGATACAGATACGCAGTATTTT
CATSRDTDTQYF
>TRBJ2-1|NA|NA|TRBV4-3
TGCGCCAGCAGCCAAGACAGGGCCGCCTACAATGAGCAGTTCTTC
CASSQDRAAYNEQFF
>TRBJ2-1|NA|NA|TRBV4-3
TGCGCCACGGGTTCCTACAATGAGCAGTTCTTC
CATGSYNEQFF
>TRBJ2-7|NA|NA|TRBV11-2
TGTGCCAGCAGCTTCGTAACGCAGAGCTCCTACGAGCAGTACTTC
CASSFVTQSSYEQYF
>TRBJ2-6|TRBD1|once|TRBV6-5
TGTGCCAGCAGCATAGGGGGCGGAGGGGCCAACGTCCTGACTTTC
CASSIGGGGANVLTF
>TRBJ1-2|NA|NA|TRBV28
TGTGCCAGCAGTCCCTATGGGGCGGTTGGCTACACCTTC
CASSPYGAVGYTF
>TRBJ1-1|NA|NA|TRBV5-4
TGTGCCAGCAGCCTGATCGGGGTCGGGGCCACTGAAGCTTTCTTT
CASSLIGVGATEAFF
>TRBJ2-5|TRBD2|NA|TRBV9
TGTGCCAGCACCAAAGGAGCGGGGGGCATCTTCCAAGAGACCCAGTACTTC
CASTKGAGGIFQETQYF
>TRBJ2-7|TRBD2|NA|TRBV2
TGTGCCAGCGAAGTGACTAGCGGTCCATACGAGCAGTACTTC
CASEVTSGPYEQYF
>TRBJ1-2|NA|NA|TRBV19
TGTGCCAGTAGGGCAGGGATCTATGGCTACACCTTC
CASRAGIYGYTF
>TRBJ1-5|NA|NA|TRBV19
TGTGCAACTAGGGGCACAGGCTCCAATCAGCCCCAGCATTTT
CATRGTGSNQPQHF
>TRBJ2-3|TRBD2|NA|TRBV5-4
TGTGCCAGCAGCTTGGCCTTTAATAGCGGGGGGGGCCCAGTGGATACGCAGTATTTT
CASSLAFNSGGGPVDTQYF
>TRBJ2-3|NA|NA|TRBV7-2
TGTGCCAGCAGCTTAGCTGGATTCACAGATACGCAGTATTTT
CASSLAGFTDTQYF
>TRBJ1-6|NA|few|TRBV4-1
TGCGCCAGCAGCCAAGAGGCTTTGGATAATTCACCCCTCCACTTT
CASSQEALDNSPLHF
>TRBJ1-5|TRBD1|NA|TRBV7-9
TGTGCCAGCAGCCAAGAGTCTGGACAGGGGAATCAGCCCCAGCATTTT
CASSQESGQGNQPQHF
>TRBJ2-5|TRBD2|NA|TRBV6-5
TGTGCCAGCAGTTTCGGACTAGCGGGAGGACAAGAGACCCAGTACTTC
CASSFGLAGGQETQYF
>TRBJ2-1|TRBD2|NA|TRBV25-1
TGTGCCAGCAGGGGACTAGCCGGTAGTGAGCAGTTCTTC
CASRGLAGSEQFF
>TRBJ2-2|TRBD1|few|TRBV10-3
TGTGCCATCAGTGAGAACGACAGGGAAGCCGGGGAGCTGTTTTTT
CAISENDREAGELFF
>TRBJ1-2|NA|NA|TRBV5-3
TGTGCCAGAAGCCCGGGACTTCCAGCTAACTATGGCTACACCTTC
CARSPGLPANYGYTF
>TRBJ1-1|NA|NA|TRBV11-3
TGTGCCAGCAGCGGGACGGGACTCGGGGAGAACACTGAAGCTTTCTTT
CASSGTGLGENTEAFF
>TRBJ1-3|NA|NA|TRBV9
TGTGCCAGCAGCGTAGGTGTGGGGGCGCTTGGAAACACCATATATTTT
CASSVGVGALGNTIYF
>TRBJ1-4|NA|NA|TRBV6-1
TGTGCCAGCCGTTGGGACGGTATCCCGAATGAAAAACTGTTTTTT
CASRWDGIPNEKLFF
>TRBJ2-7|NA|NA|TRBV7-9
TGTGCCAGCAGCTTTTCAGCGCCTTCCTACGAGCAGTACTTC
CASSFSAPSYEQYF
>TRBJ2-2|TRBD1|NA|TRBV19
TGTGCCAGTAGAAATCCGGGACAGAGGAGCACCGGGGAGCTGTTTTTT
CASRNPGQRSTGELFF
>TRBJ1-3|NA|few|TRBV15
TGTGCCACCAGCAGAGACAGGGTCTCTGGAAACACCATATATTTT
CATSRDRVSGNTIYF
>TRBJ2-1|NA|few|TRBV7-9
TGTGCCAGCAGCTGGGGCTCTAGCTCCTACAATGAGCAGTTCTTC
CASSWGSSSYNEQFF
>TRBJ2-3|NA|NA|TRBV4-2
TGTGCCAGCAGCGCAAGAGTAGGGGCAGATACGCAGTATTTT
CASSARVGADTQYF
>TRBJ1-4|NA|NA|TRBV7-6
TGTGCCAGCAGCTTGAACCCACAAGGAGGTGAAAAACTGTTTTTT
CASSLNPQGGEKLFF
>TRBJ2-3|NA|NA|TRBV19
TGTGCCAGTAGTACCCAGCGGGATACGCAGTATTTT
CASSTQRDTQYF
>TRBJ2-1|NA|NA|TRBV11-1
TGTGCCAGCAGTTCGCGACTATCCGGTGGGAATGAGCAGTTCTTC
CASSSRLSGGNEQFF
>TRBJ2-4|NA|NA|TRBV7-2
TGTGCCAGCAGCTTATACAGGGACATTCAGTACTTC
CASSLYRDIQYF